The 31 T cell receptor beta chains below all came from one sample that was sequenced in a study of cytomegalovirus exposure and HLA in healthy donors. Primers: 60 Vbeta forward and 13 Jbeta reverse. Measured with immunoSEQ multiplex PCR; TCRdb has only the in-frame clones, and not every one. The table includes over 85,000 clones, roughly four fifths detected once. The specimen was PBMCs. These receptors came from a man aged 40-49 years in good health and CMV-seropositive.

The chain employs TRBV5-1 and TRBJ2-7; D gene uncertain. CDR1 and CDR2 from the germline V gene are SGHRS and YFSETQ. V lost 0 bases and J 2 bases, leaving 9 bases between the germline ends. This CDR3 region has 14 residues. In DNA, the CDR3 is TGCGCCAGCAGCTTGGGGCGGCAGACCTACGAGCAGTACTTC. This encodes CASSLGRQTYEQYF.

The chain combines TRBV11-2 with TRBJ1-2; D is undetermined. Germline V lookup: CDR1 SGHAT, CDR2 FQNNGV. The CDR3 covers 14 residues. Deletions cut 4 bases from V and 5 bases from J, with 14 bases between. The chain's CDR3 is CASSSPLEGYGYTF. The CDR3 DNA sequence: TGTGCCAGCAGCTCCCCCCTGGAGGGATATGGCTACACCTTC.

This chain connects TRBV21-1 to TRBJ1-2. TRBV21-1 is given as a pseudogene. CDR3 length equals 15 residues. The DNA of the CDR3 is TGTGCCAGCAGCAAAAACAAAGCTCGGGACTATGGCTACACCTTC. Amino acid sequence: CASSKNKARDYGYTF.

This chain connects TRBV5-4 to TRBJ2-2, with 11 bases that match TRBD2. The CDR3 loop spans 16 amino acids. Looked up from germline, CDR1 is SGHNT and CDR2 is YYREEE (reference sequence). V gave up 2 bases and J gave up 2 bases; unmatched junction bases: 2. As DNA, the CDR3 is TGTGCCAGCAGCTTTACTAGCGGGAGAAACACCGGGGAGCTGTTTTTT. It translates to CASSFTSGRNTGELFF.

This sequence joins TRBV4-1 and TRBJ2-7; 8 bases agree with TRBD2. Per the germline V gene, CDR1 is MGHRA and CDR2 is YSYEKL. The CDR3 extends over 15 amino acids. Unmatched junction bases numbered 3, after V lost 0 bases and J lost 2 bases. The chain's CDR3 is CASSQEASGPYEQYF. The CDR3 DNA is TGCGCCAGCAGCCAAGAAGCTAGCGGGCCCTACGAGCAGTACTTC.

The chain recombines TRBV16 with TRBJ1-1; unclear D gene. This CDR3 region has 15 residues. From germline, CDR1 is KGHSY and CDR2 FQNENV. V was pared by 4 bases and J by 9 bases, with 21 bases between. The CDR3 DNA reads TGTGCCAGCAGCCCTTCGGGCGCCCCTGGGAGTAAAGCTTTCTTT. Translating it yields CASSPSGAPGSKAFF.

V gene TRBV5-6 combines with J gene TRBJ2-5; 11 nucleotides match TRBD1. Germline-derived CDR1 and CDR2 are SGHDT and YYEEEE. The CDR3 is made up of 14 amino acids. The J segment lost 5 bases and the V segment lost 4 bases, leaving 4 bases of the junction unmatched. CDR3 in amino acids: CASSTGQGGETQYF. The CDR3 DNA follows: TGTGCCAGCAGCACGGGACAGGGGGGGGAGACCCAGTACTTC.

The CDR3 DNA sequence: TGTGCCAGCAGTTTTCGAGCGAGCTCCTACAATGAGCAGTTCTTC. Protein: CASSFRASSYNEQFF. The chain recombines TRBV27 with TRBJ2-1; D gene unclear. Germline values: CDR1 MNHEY, CDR2 SMNVEV (reference sequence). V shed 3 bases and J shed 0 bases, with 9 bases lying between them. The CDR3 contains 15 residues.

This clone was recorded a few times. The CDR3 DNA sequence: TGTGCTAGTGGTTTGCCCTTCTTACAGGGGCGATTCACCGGGGAGCTGTTTTTT. It encodes CASGLPFLQGRFTGELFF. The rearrangement joins TRBV12-5 to TRBJ2-2, with 7 bases fitting TRBD1. The CDR3 is 18 residues long. Germline V gene sequence: CDR1 LGHNT, CDR2 FRNRAP. Losses at the gene ends were 2 bases for V and 4 bases for J; bases not matched to a gene: 13.

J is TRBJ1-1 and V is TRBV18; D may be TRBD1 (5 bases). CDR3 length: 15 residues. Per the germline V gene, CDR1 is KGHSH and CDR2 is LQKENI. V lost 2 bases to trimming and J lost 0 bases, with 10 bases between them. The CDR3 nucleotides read TGTGCCAGCTCACCAGCAGGGTGGATGAACACTGAAGCTTTCTTT. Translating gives CASSPAGWMNTEAFF.

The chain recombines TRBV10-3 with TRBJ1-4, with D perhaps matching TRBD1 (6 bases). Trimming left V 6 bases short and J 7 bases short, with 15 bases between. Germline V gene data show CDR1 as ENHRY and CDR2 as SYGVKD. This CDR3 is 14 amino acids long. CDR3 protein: CAISPGGPGEKLFF. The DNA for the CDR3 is TGTGCCATCAGCCCCGGGGGGCCGGGTGAAAAACTGTTTTTT.

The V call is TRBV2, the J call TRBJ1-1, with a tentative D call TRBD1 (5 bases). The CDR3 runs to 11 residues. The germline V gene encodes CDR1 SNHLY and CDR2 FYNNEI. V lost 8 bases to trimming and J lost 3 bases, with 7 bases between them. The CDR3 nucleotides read TGTGCCAGCGGGGGGTACACTGAAGCTTTCTTT. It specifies CASGGYTEAFF.

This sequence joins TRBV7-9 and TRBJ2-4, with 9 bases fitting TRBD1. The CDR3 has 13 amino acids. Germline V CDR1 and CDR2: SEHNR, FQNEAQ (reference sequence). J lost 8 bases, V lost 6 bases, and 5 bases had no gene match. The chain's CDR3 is CASRPGTGYIQYF. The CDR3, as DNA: TGTGCCAGCAGGCCCGGGACAGGGTACATTCAGTACTTC.

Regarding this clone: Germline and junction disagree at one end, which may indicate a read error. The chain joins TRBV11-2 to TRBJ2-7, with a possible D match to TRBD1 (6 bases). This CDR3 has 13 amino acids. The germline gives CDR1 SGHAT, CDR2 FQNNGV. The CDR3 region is CASSFGGGYGQYF. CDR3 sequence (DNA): TGTGCCAGCAGCTTTGGTGGGGGCTACGGGCAGTACTTC.

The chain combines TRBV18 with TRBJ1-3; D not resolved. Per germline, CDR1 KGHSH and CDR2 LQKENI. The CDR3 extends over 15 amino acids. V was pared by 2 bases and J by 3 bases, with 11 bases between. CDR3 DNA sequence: TGTGCCAGCTCACCAGTCGGGGATCGTGGAAACACCATATATTTT. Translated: CASSPVGDRGNTIYF.

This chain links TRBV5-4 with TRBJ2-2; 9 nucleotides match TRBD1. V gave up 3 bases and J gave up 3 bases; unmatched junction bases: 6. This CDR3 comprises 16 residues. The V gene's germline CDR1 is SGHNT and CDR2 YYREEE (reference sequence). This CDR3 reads CASSSGQGSYTGELFF. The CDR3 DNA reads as TGTGCCAGCAGCTCCGGACAGGGGTCATACACCGGGGAGCTGTTTTTT.

Written as DNA, the CDR3 is TGTGCCAGCAGTCCCACAGGGGATTTTTTCGACGAGCAGTACTTC. It translates to CASSPTGDFFDEQYF. The chain recombines TRBV28 with TRBJ2-7; 7 bases are a match to TRBD1. Germline CDR1 MDHEN, CDR2 SYDVKM. V shed 5 bases, J shed 5 bases, and the junction held 12 bases outside the gene matches. The CDR3 is made up of 15 amino acids.

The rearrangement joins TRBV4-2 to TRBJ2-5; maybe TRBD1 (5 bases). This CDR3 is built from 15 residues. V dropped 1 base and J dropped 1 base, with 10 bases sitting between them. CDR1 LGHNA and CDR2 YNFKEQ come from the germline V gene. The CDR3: CASSQGRDFQETQYF. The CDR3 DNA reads TGTGCCAGCAGCCAAGGCAGGGATTTCCAAGAGACCCAGTACTTC.

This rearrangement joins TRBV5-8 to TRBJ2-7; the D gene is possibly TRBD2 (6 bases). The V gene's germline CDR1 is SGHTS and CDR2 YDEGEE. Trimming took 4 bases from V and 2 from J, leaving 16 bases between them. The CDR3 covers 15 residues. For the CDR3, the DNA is TGTGCCAGCAGCGGGATTCGGGACTCCACCTACGAGCAGTACTTC. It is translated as CASSGIRDSTYEQYF.

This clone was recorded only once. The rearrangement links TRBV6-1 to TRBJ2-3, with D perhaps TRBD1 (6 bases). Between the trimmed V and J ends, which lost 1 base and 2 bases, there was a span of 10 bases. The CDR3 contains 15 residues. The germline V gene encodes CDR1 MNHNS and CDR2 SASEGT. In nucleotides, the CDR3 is TGTGCCAGCAGTGAAGGGTCAGGGGCCACAGATACGCAGTATTTT. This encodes CASSEGSGATDTQYF.

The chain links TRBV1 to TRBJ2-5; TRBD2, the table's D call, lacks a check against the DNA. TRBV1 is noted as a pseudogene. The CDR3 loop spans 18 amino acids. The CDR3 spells CTSSQGGVSRPPEETQYF. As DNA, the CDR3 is TGCACCAGCAGCCAAGGCGGCGTTTCCCGTCCCCCAGAAGAGACCCAGTACTTC.

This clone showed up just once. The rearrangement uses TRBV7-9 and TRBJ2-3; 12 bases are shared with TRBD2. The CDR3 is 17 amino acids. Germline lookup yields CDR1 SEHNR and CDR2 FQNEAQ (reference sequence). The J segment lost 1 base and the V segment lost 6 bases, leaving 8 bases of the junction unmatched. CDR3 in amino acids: CASSPSSGRGGTDTQYF. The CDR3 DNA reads TGTGCCAGCAGTCCCTCTAGCGGGAGGGGGGGCACAGATACGCAGTATTTT.

The DNA for the CDR3 is TGTGCCAGCCGGATCGGGCTAGCTGGCGAGCAGTACTTC. This codes for CASRIGLAGEQYF. The chain has TRBV25-1 and TRBJ2-7; D might be TRBD2 (5 bases). Between the trimmed V and J ends, which lost 8 bases and 6 bases, there was a span of 17 bases. Germline V gene data show CDR1 as MGHDK and CDR2 as SYGVNS. This CDR3 comprises 13 residues.

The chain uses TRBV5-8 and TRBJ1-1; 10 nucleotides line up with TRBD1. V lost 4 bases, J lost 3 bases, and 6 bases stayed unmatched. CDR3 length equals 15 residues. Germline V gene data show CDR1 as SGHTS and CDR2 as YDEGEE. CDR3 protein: CASSRQGAGDTEAFF. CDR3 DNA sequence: TGTGCCAGCAGCCGACAGGGGGCAGGGGACACTGAAGCTTTCTTT.

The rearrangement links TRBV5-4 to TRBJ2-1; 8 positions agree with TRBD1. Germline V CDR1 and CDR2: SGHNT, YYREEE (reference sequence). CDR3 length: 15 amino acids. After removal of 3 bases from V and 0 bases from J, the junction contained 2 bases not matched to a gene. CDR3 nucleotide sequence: TGTGCCAGCAGCTCCGGACAGGGCTCCTACAATGAGCAGTTCTTC. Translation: CASSSGQGSYNEQFF.

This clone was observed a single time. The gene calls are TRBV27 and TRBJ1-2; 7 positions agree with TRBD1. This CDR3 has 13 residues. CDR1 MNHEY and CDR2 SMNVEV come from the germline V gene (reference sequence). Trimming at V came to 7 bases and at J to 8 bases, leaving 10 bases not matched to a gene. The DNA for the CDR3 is TGTGCCAGCAAATTTACAGGGGTAGGGGGCTACACCTTC. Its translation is CASKFTGVGGYTF.

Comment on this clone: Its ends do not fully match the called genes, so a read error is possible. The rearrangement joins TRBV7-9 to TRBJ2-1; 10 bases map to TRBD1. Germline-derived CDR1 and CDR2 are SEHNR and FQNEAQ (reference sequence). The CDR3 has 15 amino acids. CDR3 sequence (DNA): TGTTCCAGCAGCCTGGGACAGGGGCCCTACAATGAGCAGTTCTTC. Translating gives CSSSLGQGPYNEQFF.

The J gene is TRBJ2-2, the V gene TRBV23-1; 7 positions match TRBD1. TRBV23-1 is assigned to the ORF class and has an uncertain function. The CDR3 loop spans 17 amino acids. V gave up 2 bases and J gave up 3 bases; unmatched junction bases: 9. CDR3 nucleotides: TGCGCCAGCAGTCAAAAAACGAGTACAGGGGACACCGGGGAGCTGTTTTTT. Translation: CASSQKTSTGDTGELFF.

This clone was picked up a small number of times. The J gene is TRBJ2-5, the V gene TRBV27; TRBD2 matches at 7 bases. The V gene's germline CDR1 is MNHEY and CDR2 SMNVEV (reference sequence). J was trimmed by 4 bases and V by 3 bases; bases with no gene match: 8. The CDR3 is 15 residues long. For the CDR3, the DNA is TGTGCCAGCAGTTTGAAAGGGAGGGCCACAGAGACCCAGTACTTC. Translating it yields CASSLKGRATETQYF.

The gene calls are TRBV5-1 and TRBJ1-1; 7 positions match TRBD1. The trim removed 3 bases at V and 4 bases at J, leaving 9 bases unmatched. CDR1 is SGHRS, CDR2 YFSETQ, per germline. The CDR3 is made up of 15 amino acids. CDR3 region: CASSSSGGGSTEAFF. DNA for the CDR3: TGCGCCAGCAGCTCCTCAGGGGGTGGGAGCACTGAAGCTTTCTTT.

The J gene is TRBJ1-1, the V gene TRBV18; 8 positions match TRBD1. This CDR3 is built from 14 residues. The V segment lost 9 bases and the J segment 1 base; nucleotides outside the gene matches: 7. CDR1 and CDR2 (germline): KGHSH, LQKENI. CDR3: CASLPGQENTEAFF. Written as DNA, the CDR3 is TGTGCCAGTTTACCGGGACAGGAGAACACTGAAGCTTTCTTT.